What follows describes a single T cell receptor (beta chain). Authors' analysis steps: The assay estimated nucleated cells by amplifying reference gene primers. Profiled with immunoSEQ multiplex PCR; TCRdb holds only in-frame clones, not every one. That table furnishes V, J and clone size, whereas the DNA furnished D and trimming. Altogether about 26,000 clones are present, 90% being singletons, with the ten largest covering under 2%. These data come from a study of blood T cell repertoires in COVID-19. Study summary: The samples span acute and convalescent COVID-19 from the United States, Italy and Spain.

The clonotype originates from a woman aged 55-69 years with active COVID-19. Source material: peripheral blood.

The CDR3 is CASSDKPEGEGAKNIQYF. CDR3 nucleotide sequence: TGTGCCAGCAGCGATAAGCCCGAGGGGGAGGGTGCCAAAAACATTCAGTACTTC. The chain joins TRBV7-9 to TRBJ2-4; weak D call: TRBD2 (7 bases). Germline V gene sequence: CDR1 SEHNR, CDR2 FQNEAQ (reference sequence). This CDR3 contains 18 residues. V was shortened by 5 bases and J by 1 base, with 21 bases between the two germline ends.